The source of this T cell receptor beta chain is a study of early T cells in non-severe SARS-CoV-2 infection (dated by TCRdb to 2020 to 2022). About the investigation overall: Because TCR sequencing relied on bulk RNA taken from unsorted whole blood, pairing of alpha and beta chains was not possible.

This clonotype came up many times. What this receptor recognizes is not known. No qualities accompany the bases; no much larger clone lies one base away. The germline V gene supplies CDR1 KGHDR and CDR2 SFDVKD. From the cysteine up to the phenylalanine, the CDR3 has a length of 13 residues. Only the CDR3 DNA stays, 39 bases, in frame from base 1. Trimming at the junction amounts to 8 bases on V and 1 base on J, and the germline ends lie 9 bases apart. This was a case-control study nested in a cohort of healthcare workers in London, UK, who had nasopharyngeal swab PCR tests and blood samples taken every week. Between 23 and 31 March 2020, the week of the UK lockdown, healthcare workers were enrolled and then followed up weekly for as long as 16 weeks. Results the study describes overall, beyond this receptor: VDJdb matching was skewed toward anti-spike CD8 responses, so virus-specific expansions were likely underestimated and private and CD4 specificities were missed.

Receptor libraries were prepared by 5' RACE. Instrument used: NextSeq 500. Unique molecular identifiers were attached to individual cDNA molecules in the TCR library protocol so that sequencing error and PCR bias could be corrected. TCR alpha and beta chains were both sequenced, and the abundances of alpha and beta sequences in each sample were closely correlated with each other. The published analysis was carried out like this. Decombinator V4 was used to annotate TCR sequences for V gene, J gene and CDR3. TCRs were defined as expanded if a significant change between any two time points was detected under a Poisson model with p below 0.0001. TCR abundances were normalised to the total number of TCRs sequenced per sample and were expressed as counts per million. MAIT TCRs were defined by TRAV1-2 paired with TRAJ12, TRAJ20 or TRAJ33, and iNKT TCRs by TRAV10 paired with TRAJ18. A search of VDJdb, accessed on 1 November 2021, was run for TCRs annotated to CMV, EBV and SARS-CoV-2, with TCRs annotated for multiple antigens excluded. TCRdb trimmed the raw reads at Q25, called clones with MiXCR and kept productive beta chains. Entries are consolidated by CDR3 protein sequence, retaining the most common genes and DNA. The V and J calls here are based on TCRdb, not the publication. This sample lists 35,000 to 55,000 distinct CDR3 sequences; roughly 11% were detected once. The top ten clonotypes cover 21% of the sample.

Sequences were obtained from whole blood. The receptor chain draws on TRBV24-1 and TRBJ2-3; the D gene is unclear. The sequence was collected from an adult who was a healthcare worker with PCR-confirmed SARS-CoV-2 infection or an uninfected control (not recorded which). The DNA sequence follows: TGTGCCACCACAGACGGAGGCACAGATACGCAGTATTTT. Translated, it reads CATTDGGTDTQYF.